This TCR beta chain is from a study of T-cell memory formation after mild COVID-19. The wider study: Among the donors, TCR clusters were largely specific to each donor. General study results and limits: Clones that got smaller from day 15 to 85 had even CD4/CD8, while clones growing later tipped toward CD4+. Mainly CM and EM harbored the contracting CD4+ clones; mainly EMRA harbored the CD8+ ones.

In its sample, this clonotype was seen many times. The antigen remains unidentified. Amplification by 5'RACE using constant-segment primers produced TCR alpha and TCR beta cDNA libraries that carried sample barcodes and UMIs. MiXCR, applied by TCRdb to the 5' RACE reads, yields one record per CDR3 protein. The sample holds hundreds of thousands of distinct CDR3 sequences, approximately 15% seen once. The CDR3 is 15 residues long. Germline CDR1 SGHRS, CDR2 YFSETQ. V lost 3 bases and J 5 bases, leaving 17 bases between the germline ends. The V call is TRBV5-1, the J call TRBJ2-5, with TRBD2 as a possible D gene (5 bases). The receptor was derived from an adult woman who had mild COVID-19 (a few samples of this study predate the infection). Cell type and time point are not known. Sequencing was carried out using PBMCs or a T cell subset sorted from them (not recorded which). CDR3 amino acids: CASSWRTASSETQYF. Here the CDR3 DNA reads TGCGCCAGCAGCTGGAGGACCGCCTCATCGGAGACCCAGTACTTC.